This T cell receptor (beta chain) was retrieved from a study of regulatory dendritic cells for organ transplantation. Whole-study findings and limits: Regulatory dendritic cells appeared to expand memory CD8+ clones less than mature ones. Between individuals, the alloreactive memory CD8+ T cell pool differed considerably.

TCRdb's table, derived via immunoSEQ multiplex PCR, lists solely in-frame clones and lacks some. Here the sample spans tens of thousands of clones, about 70% being singletons. This clone was observed once. What it binds is unknown. V lost 2 bases and J lost 7, with 17 bases in between. The CDR3 is made up of 15 amino acids. From germline, CDR1 is SGHRS and CDR2 YFSETQ. The clonotype comes from a human donor in good health. The rearrangement joins TRBV5-1 to TRBJ2-3; tentative D call: TRBD1 (5 bases). The sequencing input was memory CD4+ T cells from blood. Subset specified: CD45RO+ memory T cells. CDR3 protein: CASSLGETAINTQYF. CDR3 DNA: TGCGCCAGCAGCTTAGGTGAGACAGCGATTAATACGCAGTATTTT.